This T cell receptor (beta chain) was sequenced in a study of cytomegalovirus exposure and HLA in healthy donors (dated by TCRdb to about 2017). Study-level background: In an earlier analysis of 550 to 750 of the donors, 276 Gb of sequence data and 100 million or so unique TCR beta sequences from 150 million to 200 million T cells were reported. The number of typed donors differed by locus: roughly 620-630 for A, B, C, DRB1 and DQB1; about 520 for DQA1; around 580 for DPA1; and around 470 for DPB1. Alongside the repertoire data, information on donor age, sex, ethnicity and CMV serostatus was compiled. An earlier analysis of 450 to 750 of the donors used high-throughput TCR beta sequencing to judge whether each TCR beta V gene segment behaved as functional or pseudogenic. All discovery cohort repertoires had been generated using a single sequencing platform. Roughly five DR-DQ haplotypes were handled as single units for association and clustering because linkage in the cohort was strong. The study combined high-throughput TCR immunosequencing, statistical association of individual TCRs with disease status, and machine learning to predict cytomegalovirus infection status. Both class I and class II loci were covered by HLA typing, at four-digit resolution. Using immunosequencing, the study profiled T cell repertoires from about 610 subjects and related those repertoires to cytomegalovirus serostatus. In a later genetic analysis, genome-wide SNP genotypes for about three fifths of the 666 donors were used, and that subset was treated as a discovery cohort. On average, roughly 240,000 unique TCR beta nucleotide sequences were sequenced per donor among some 420 genotyped donors of the cohort, with 15% to 20% of those sequences being non-productive. The study was designed to test whether signatures of past pathogen exposure could be identified by cataloging public T cell receptors. Of the 300 to 500 genotyped donors, 75% to 85% were placed in the genetic ancestry cluster associated with self-reported Caucasian donors. In the later analysis, no new phenotypic data were used to find candidate immune exposures; instead, reliance was placed on TCR beta sequences and their occurrence across donors. To study patterns of TCR occurrence, a later analysis re-analyzed previously published TCR beta repertoires from more than 550 donors and added high-resolution HLA genotyping. Around 320 gigabases of sequencing data and approximately 84 million unique TCR sequences were included in an early release covering about 600 HLA-typed donors. In addition to the first cohort of 650 to 800 subjects, a separate validation cohort of 130 or so different subjects was used.

Libraries came from the immunoSEQ multiplex PCR assay. For the multiplex PCR, a mixture combining 60 forward primers for TCR Vbeta segments and 13 reverse primers for TCR Jbeta segments was used. A multiplex PCR assay on genomic DNA amplified the CDR3 region of rearranged TCR beta genes. On the Illumina HiSeq System, the amplified TCR beta libraries were sequenced as 87-base-pair reads. Regarding the original processing steps: A later analysis counted about 76 million unique TCR beta chains across the 550 to 800 repertoires, and around 12 million of these chains were shared by at least two donors. A nearest-neighbor algorithm error-corrected the raw reads and collapsed the reads into unique sequences, merging closely related sequences to remove PCR and sequencing errors. Alignment of CDR3 sequences to IMGT reference sequences was used to assign V, D and J gene segments. For a sequence to be retained, a match of at least six nucleotides was required to both a V gene segment and a J gene segment. A rearrangement counted as productive if the CDR3 had no stop codons and remained in frame with V and J, and every other rearrangement counted as non-productive. CDR3 was defined according to IMGT convention as the region running from the second conserved V-encoded cysteine to the conserved J-encoded phenylalanine. In an earlier analysis of around 570 of the donors, sequences lacking an unambiguous match to a single V gene segment were excluded. In an earlier analysis of some 590 of the donors, a V segment was called functional when productive rearrangements were above 56.7%, and segregating when the standard deviation between donors exceeded 5%. A statistical classification framework was developed to diagnose cytomegalovirus status using the catalog of TCR beta chain sequences. In a later analysis, TCR nucleotide sequences were compared against IMGT/GENE-DB human TR gene sequences so that V and J genes could be assigned. Using the TCRdist pipeline, a later analysis assigned CDR3 sequences along with most-parsimonious VDJ recombination scenarios. In a later analysis, each TCR beta chain was defined by its CDR3 amino acid sequence together with its V-gene family, and reads without a unique V-gene family were excluded. As a way to deal with suspected cross-contamination and a sequencing artifact, a later analysis dropped under 600 nucleotide sequences that were highly shared and had low generation probability. In a later analysis, a clonal expansion index for each public chain was calculated from normalized within-repertoire ranks of inferred template counts. Generation probabilities in a later analysis came from a VDJ recombination model fitted to out-of-frame rearrangements, and those results were checked against IGoR. Hypergeometric tests were used in a later analysis to score TCR-TCR, TCR-HLA and TCR-CMV co-occurrence, with a repertoire-size bias correction applied to the TCR pairs. A later analysis estimated false discovery rates by permuting HLA or CMV assignments 20 times. In a later analysis, co-occurring TCRs were grouped using DBSCAN, with TCRdist sequence similarity added in when clustering inside HLA-allele-positive subsets. Repertoires with fewer than 30,000 or more than 120,000 public chains were left out of co-occurrence clustering, as were about 5 repertoires with anomalous nucleotide sharing. TCRdb retrieved this table from immuneACCESS and kept in-frame rearrangements only. Not all clones are present; in checked studies, unresolved V genes account for under half, and no reason is known for the remainder. V, J and clone size reflect that table, while D and trimming were determined from the DNA. Present in this sample are about 200,000 clones, around four fifths of which were seen just once. The top ten clones comprise 1.7% of the sample.

Broader findings and caveats from the paper: An association between a missense DCLRE1C variant and V-gene and J-gene trimming of TCR beta chains was found in a later genetic analysis and replicated in an independent cohort. A later analysis found that most CMV-associated TCR beta chains appeared HLA-restricted, with HLA associations seemingly driven largely by CMV exposure. In the study, about 150 TCR beta chains were listed as associated with cytomegalovirus. Correlated functional status among segregating V segments might reflect linkage disequilibrium, but an unknown experimental factor could not be ruled out. Three of the identified cytomegalovirus-associated TCR beta chains were confirmed in vitro to be specific for cytomegalovirus antigens. Some 15 rarely observed V segments, including chromosome 9 orphons, were excluded from the earlier analysis of approximately 600 of the donors because counts were too low. A cluster of highly shared sequence variants was judged likely to be a technical artifact of the sequencing pipeline. In a later analysis, several top co-occurrence clusters were reported to appear linked to parvovirus B19, influenza, CMV and Epstein-Barr virus. At a false discovery rate of 0.05, a later analysis linked about 16,000 TCR beta sequences to specific HLA alleles. Compared with equally common non-associated chains, HLA-associated TCR beta chains in a later analysis were more clonally expanded and had lower generation probabilities. An earlier analysis of 587 of the donors showed that most TCR beta V segments appeared in productive rearrangements either about 87% or about 30% of the time, which broadly matched IMGT annotations. A further reported finding was that TCR beta sequences accurately predicted the HLA-A and HLA-B alleles for most subjects in the first cohort. Cytomegalovirus status was reported to be diagnosed by the classifier with high specificity and sensitivity in both the original and validation cohorts. In this cohort, only TCR beta chains were sequenced, and detectable features were limited by the absence of alpha or paired-chain data. Presence/absence analyses assumed roughly uniform sequencing depth across donors, an assumption that may not hold. The only immune exposure information available for the cohort was CMV serostatus. Because HLA typing was unavailable for some donors at each locus, only the typed subset was used in association tests. The 87-base-pair reads could not distinguish some IMGT-functional V segments, including TRBV6-2 and TRBV6-3, so those segments were excluded. When HLA alleles, especially DR and DQ, strongly co-occurred, TCR associations were difficult to assign to individual alleles. According to a later analysis, TCR association rates differed among HLA loci, with DRB1 alleles showing the most associated TCRs and HLA-C alleles showing the fewest. Most TCR sequences were observed very rarely across donors, whereas some public TCRs were present in many individuals. According to a later genetic analysis, donors in an Asian-associated ancestry cluster had fewer N-insertions in productive TCRs than the approximately 650-donor mean. The authors suggested that the approach could potentially be extended to other disease states and immunological phenotypes.

The CDR3 runs 15 residues from the cysteine to the phenylalanine. This entry keeps only the CDR3 DNA: 45 bases, framed from base 1. The V end gives up 6 bases and the J end 5 bases, leaving 10 bases in the junction not matched to a gene. CDR1 and CDR2 are read off the germline V gene (reference sequence) as MNHNY and SVGAGI. Points on this clone: It lacks a known antigen. Qualities for individual bases were not recorded, and no much larger clone is one base off.

The cohort comprised hundreds of healthy bone marrow donors. At the time of sampling, all cohort members were nominally healthy, though unrecorded immune exposures were likely present. The donor was CMV seronegative and belonged to the group of 350 or so seronegative cohort members. Each donor provided a peripheral blood sample, and peripheral blood mononuclear cells were used for TCR beta sequencing. The Qiagen DNeasy Blood Extraction Kit was used to extract genomic DNA from the blood cell samples. The sequencing input was PBMCs. This receptor was identified in a man aged 50-60 years in good health and CMV-seronegative. The chain joins TRBV6-6 to TRBJ1-2; 9 bases in between match TRBD1. DNA sequence: TGTGCCAGCAGGCGACCGGGACAGGGACCGTATGGCTACACCTTC. Translation gives CASRRPGQGPYGYTF.